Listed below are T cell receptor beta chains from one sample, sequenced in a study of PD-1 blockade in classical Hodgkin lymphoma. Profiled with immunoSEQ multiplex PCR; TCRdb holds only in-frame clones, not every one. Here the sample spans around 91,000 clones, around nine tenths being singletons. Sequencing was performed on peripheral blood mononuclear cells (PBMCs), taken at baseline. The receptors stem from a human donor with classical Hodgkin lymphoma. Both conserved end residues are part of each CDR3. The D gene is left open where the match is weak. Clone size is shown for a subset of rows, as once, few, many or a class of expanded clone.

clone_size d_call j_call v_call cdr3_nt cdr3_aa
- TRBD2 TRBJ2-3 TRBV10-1 TGCGCCAGCAGTGAGTCGATTCGGACGGGACTAGCGACAGATACGCAGTATTTT CASSESIRTGLATDTQYF
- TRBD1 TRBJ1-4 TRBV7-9 TGTGCCAGCAGTCGGGGACAGGGTGGCGAAAAACTGTTTTTT CASSRGQGGEKLFF
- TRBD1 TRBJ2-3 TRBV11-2 TGTGCCAGCAGCTTAGAGGGGACAGGGTTCGCAGATACGCAGTATTTT CASSLEGTGFADTQYF
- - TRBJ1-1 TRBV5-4 TGTGCCAGCAGCTTGGAGACCGAAGAAGCTTTCTTT CASSLETEEAFF
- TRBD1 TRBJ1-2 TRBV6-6 TGTGCCAGCAGTCGACAGGGGGCCCTTTATGGCTACACCTTC CASSRQGALYGYTF
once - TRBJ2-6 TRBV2 TGTGCCTGGGTTCCCGGGAGCTCTGGGGCCAACGTCCTGACTTTC CAWVPGSSGANVLTF
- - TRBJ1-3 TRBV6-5 TGTGCCAGCAAAGAGAGCTCTGGAAACACCATATATTTT CASKESSGNTIYF
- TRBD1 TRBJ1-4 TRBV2 TGTGCCAGCAGTTTGCGGACAGGGGGGGGAGAAAAACTGTTTTTT CASSLRTGGGEKLFF
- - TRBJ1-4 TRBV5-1 TGCGCCAGCAGCCCCCCGGGGTCTAATGAAAAACTGTTTTTT CASSPPGSNEKLFF
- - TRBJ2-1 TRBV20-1 TGCAGTGCCATCCAGTCGAATGAGCAGTTCTTC CSAIQSNEQFF
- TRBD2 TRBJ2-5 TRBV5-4 TGTGCCAGCAGCCCGTCCGGGCTAGCGGGAGGAGAGACCCAGTACTTC CASSPSGLAGGETQYF